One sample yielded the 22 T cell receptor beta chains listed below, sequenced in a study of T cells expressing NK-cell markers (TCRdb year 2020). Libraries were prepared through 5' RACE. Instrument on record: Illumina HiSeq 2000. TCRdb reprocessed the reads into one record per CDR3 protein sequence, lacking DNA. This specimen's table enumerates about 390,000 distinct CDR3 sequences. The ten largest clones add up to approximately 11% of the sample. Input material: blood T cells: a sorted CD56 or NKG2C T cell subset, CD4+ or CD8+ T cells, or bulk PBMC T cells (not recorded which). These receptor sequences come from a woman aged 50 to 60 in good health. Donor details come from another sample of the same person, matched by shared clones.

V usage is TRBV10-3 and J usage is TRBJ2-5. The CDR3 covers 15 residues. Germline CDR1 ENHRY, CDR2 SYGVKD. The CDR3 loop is CATRRTTGDQETQYF.

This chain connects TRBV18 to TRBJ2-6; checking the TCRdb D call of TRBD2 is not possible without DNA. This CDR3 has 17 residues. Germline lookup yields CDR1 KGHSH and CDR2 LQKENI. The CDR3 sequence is CASSPGAPLSGANVLTF. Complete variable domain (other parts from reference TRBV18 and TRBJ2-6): NAGVMQNPRHLVRRRGQEARLRCSPMKGHSHVYWYRQLPEEGLKFMVYLQKENIIDESGMPKERFSAEFPKEGPSILRIQQVVRGDSAAYFCASSPGAPLSGANVLTFGAGSRLTVL.

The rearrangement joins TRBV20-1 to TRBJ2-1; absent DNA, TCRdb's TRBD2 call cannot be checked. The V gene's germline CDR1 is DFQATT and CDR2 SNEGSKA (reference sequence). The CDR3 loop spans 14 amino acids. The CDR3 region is CSARVGEDLFEQFF.

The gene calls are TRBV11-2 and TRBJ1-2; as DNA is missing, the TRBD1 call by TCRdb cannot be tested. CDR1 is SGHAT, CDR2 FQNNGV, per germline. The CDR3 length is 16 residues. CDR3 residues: CASSLGPTGTGPGYTF.

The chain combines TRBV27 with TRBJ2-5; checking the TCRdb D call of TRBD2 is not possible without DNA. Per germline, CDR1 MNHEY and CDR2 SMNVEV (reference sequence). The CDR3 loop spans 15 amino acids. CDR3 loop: CASSSTLAGGETQYF.

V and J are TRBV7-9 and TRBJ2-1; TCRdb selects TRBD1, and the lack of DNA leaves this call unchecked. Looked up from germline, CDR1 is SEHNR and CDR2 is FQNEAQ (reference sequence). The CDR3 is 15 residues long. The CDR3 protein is CASSLSLLAWDEQFF.

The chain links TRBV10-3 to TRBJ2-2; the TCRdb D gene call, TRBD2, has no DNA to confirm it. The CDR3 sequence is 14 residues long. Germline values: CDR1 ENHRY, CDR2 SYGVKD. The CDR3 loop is CAISAGLGPGELFF.

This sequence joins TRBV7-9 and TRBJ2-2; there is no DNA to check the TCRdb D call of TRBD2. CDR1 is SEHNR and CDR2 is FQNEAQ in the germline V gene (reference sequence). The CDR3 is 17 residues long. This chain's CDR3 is CASSFPRLAGGTGELFF.

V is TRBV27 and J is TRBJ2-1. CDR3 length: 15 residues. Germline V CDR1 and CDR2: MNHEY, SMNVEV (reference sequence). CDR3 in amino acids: CASSWTGTKANEQFF.

Here the CDR3 reads CASSLSRLPVFQETQYF. The chain carries TRBV12-3 or TRBV12-4 and TRBJ2-5; TCRdb selects TRBD1, and the lack of DNA leaves this call unchecked. CDR3 length equals 17 residues.

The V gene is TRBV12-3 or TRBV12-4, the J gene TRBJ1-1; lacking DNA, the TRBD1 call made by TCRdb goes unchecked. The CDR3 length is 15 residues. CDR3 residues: CASEGHGGGQSEAFF.

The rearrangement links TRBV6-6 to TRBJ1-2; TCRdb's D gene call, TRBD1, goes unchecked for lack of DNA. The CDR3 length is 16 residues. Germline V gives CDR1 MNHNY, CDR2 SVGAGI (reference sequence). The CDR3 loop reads CASSDSPDRVGYGYTF.

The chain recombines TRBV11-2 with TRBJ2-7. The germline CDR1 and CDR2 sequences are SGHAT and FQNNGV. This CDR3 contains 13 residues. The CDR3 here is CASSFLHGYEQYF.

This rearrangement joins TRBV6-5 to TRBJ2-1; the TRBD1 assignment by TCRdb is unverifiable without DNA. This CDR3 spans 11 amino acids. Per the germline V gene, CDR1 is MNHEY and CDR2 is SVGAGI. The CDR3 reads CASSYRGEQFF.

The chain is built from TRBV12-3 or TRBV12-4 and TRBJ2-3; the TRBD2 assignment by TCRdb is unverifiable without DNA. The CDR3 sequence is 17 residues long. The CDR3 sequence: CASRFATLAGAADTQYF.

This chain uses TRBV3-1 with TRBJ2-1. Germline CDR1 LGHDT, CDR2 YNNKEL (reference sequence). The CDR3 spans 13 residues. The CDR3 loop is CASSRDSYNEQFF.

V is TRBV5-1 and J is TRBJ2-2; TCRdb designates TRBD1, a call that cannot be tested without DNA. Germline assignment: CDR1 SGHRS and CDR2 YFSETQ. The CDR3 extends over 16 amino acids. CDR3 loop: CASSLSGTLGQRELFF.

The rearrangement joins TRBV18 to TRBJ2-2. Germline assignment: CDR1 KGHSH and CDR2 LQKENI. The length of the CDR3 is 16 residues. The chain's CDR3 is CASSLPVGAHGGELFF.

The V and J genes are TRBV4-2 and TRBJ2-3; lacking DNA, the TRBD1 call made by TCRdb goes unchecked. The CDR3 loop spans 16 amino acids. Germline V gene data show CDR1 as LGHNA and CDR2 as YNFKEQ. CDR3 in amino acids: CASSQVSPLELDTQYF.

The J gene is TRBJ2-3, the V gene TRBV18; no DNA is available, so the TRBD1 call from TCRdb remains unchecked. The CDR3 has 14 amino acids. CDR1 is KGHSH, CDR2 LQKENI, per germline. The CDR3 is CASSPGRTTDTQYF.

CDR3 amino acids: CASSFAFDYGYTF. The chain carries TRBV5-1 and TRBJ1-2. Germline V lookup: CDR1 SGHRS, CDR2 YFSETQ. This CDR3 has 13 residues.

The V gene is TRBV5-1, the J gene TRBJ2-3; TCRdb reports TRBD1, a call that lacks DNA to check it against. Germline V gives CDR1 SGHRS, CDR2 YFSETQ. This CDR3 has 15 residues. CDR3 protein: CASSLSNPRTDTQYF. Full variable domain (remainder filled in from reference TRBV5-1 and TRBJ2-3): KAGVTQTPRYLIKTRGQQVTLSCSPISGHRSVSWYQQTPGQGLQFLFEYFSETQRNKGNFPGRFSGRQFSNSRSEMNVSTLELGDSALYLCASSLSNPRTDTQYFGPGTRLTVL.